This T cell receptor (beta chain) was recorded in a study of control samples from healthy donors and cancer patients. Generated by immunoSEQ multiplex PCR, the TCRdb table keeps only in-frame clones and is missing some. The top ten clones hold over 4% of a sample with roughly 150,000 clones, 89% of them seen once. The germline CDR1 and CDR2 sequences are SGHVS and FNYEAQ. The ends were cut back, 0 bases at V and 2 bases at J, with 11 bases in the middle. This CDR3 spans 15 amino acids. The genes are TRBV7-6 and TRBJ2-7; weak D call: TRBD2 (5 bases). The sequenced material came from blood. This receptor was obtained from a man aged 25-45 years in good health. The CDR3 DNA is TGTGCCAGCAGCTTAGCTTTAGGGAGTACCTACGAGCAGTACTTC. Translated, it gives CASSLALGSTYEQYF.